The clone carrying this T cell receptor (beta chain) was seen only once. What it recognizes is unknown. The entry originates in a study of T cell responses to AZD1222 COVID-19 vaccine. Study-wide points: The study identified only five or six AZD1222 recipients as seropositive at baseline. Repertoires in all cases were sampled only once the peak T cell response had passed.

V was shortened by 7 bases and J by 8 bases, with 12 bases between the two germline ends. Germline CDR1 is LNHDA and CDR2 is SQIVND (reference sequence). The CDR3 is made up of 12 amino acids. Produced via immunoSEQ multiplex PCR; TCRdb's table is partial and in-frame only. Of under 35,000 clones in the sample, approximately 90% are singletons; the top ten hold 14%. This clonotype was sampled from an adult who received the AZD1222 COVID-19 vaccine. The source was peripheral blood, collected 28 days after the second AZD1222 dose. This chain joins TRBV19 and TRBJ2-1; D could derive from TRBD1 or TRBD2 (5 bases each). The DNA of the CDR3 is TGTGCCAGTAATTTTAGGGACCATGAGCAGTTCTTC. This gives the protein CASNFRDHEQFF.